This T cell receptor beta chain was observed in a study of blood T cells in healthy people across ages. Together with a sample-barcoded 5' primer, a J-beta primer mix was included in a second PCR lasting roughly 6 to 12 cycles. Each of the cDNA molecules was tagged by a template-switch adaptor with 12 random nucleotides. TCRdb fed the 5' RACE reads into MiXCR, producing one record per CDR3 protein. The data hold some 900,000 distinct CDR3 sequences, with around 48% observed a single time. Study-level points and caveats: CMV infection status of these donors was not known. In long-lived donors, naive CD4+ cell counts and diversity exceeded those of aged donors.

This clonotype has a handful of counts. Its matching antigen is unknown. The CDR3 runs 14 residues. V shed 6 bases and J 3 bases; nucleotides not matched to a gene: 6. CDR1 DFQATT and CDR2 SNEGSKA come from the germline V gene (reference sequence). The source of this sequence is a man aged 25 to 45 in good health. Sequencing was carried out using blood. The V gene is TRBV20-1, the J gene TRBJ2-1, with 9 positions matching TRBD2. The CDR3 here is CSASRGGVYNEQFF. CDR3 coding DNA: TGCAGTGCGTCGCGGGGGGGTGTCTACAATGAGCAGTTCTTC.